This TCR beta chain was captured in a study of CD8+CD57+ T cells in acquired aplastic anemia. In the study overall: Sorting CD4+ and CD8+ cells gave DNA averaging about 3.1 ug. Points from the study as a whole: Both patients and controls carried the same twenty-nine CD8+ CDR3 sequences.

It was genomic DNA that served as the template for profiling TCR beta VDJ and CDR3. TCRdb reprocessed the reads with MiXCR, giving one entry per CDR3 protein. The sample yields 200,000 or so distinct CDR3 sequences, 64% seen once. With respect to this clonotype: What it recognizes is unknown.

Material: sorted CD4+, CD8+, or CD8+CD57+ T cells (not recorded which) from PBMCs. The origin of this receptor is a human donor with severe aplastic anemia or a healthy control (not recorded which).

CDR3 loop: CASRRDRTSPLHF. CDR3 bases: TGTGCCAGCCGGCGGGACAGAACATCACCCCTCCACTTT. This chain connects TRBV2 to TRBJ1-6; 7 nucleotides line up with TRBD1. Germline V gene data show CDR1 as SNHLY and CDR2 as FYNNEI. The CDR3 sequence is 13 residues long. V trimming: 8 bases; J trimming: 10 bases; junction bases outside the gene matches: 8.